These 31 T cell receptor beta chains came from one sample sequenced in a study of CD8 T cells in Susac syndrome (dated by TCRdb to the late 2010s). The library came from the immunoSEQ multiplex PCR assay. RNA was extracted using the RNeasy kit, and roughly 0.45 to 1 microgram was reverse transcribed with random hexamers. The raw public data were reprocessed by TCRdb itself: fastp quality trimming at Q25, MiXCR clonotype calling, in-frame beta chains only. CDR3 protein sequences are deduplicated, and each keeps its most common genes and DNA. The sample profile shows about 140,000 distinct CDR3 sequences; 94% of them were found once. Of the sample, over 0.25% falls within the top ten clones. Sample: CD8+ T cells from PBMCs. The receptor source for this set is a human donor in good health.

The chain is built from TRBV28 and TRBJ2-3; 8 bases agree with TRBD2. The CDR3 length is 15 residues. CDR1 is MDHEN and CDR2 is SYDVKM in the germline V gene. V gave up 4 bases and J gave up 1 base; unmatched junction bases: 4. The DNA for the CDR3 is TGTGCCAGCAGTTATACGGGACTAGGCACAGATACGCAGTATTTT. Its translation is CASSYTGLGTDTQYF.

The chain's CDR3 is CASSLEGQATYEQYF. The CDR3, as DNA: TGTGCCAGCAGTTTAGAGGGACAGGCCACGTACGAGCAGTACTTC. The rearrangement uses TRBV27 and TRBJ2-7, with 8 bases that match TRBD1. The junction had 7 bases not matched to a gene; V was cut back by 2 bases and J by 4 bases. CDR3 length: 15 amino acids. CDR1 and CDR2 from the germline V gene are MNHEY and SMNVEV (reference sequence).

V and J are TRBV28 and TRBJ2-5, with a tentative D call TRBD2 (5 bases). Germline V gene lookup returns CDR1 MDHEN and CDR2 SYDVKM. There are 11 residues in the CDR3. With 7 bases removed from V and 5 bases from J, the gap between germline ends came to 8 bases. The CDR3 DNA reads TGTGCCAGCATGAGGGCCGAGACCCAGTACTTC. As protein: CASMRAETQYF.

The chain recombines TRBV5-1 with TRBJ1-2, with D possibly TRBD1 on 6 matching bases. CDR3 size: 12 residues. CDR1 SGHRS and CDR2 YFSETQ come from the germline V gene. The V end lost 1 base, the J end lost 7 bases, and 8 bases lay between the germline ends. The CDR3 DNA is TGCGCCAGCAGCTTGACAGGGACTGGCTACACCTTC. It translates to CASSLTGTGYTF.

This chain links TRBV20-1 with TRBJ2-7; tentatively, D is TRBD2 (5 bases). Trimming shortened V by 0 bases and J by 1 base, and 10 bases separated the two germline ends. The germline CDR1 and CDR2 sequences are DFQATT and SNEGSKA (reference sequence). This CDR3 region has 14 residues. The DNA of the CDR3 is TGCAGTGCTAGAGATGGGTCGGGGTCCTACGAGCAGTACTTC. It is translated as CSARDGSGSYEQYF.

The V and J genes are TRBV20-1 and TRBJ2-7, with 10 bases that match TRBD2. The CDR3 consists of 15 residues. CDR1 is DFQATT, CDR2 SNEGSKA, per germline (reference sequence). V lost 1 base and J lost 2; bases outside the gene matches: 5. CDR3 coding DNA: TGCAGTGCTAGAGCCCTAGCGGGAGCCACCTACGAGCAGTACTTC. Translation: CSARALAGATYEQYF.

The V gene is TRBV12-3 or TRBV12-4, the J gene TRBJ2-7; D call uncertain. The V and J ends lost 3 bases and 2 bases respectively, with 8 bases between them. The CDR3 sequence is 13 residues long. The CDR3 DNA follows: TGTGCCAGCAGTTTTTCTAGGGCCTACGAGCAGTACTTC. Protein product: CASSFSRAYEQYF.

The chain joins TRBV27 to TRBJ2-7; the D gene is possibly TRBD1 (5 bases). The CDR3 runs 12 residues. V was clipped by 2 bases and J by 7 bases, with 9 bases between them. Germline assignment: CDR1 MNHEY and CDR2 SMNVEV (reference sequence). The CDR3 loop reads CASSLGAEEQYF. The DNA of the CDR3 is TGTGCCAGCAGTTTAGGGGCAGAAGAGCAGTACTTC.

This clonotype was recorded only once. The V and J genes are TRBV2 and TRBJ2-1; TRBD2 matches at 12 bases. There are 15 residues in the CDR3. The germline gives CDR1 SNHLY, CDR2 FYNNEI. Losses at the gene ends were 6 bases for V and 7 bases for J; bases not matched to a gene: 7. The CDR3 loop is CASSATSGRLNEQFF. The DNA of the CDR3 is TGTGCCAGCAGCGCCACTAGCGGGAGGCTGAATGAGCAGTTCTTC.

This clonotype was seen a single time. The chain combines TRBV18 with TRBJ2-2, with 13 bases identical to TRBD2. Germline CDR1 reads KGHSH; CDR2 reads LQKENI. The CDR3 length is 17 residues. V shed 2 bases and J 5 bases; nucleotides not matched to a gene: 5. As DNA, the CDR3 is TGTGCCAGCTCACCATATGGGACTAGCGGGATGACCGGGGAGCTGTTTTTT. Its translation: CASSPYGTSGMTGELFF.

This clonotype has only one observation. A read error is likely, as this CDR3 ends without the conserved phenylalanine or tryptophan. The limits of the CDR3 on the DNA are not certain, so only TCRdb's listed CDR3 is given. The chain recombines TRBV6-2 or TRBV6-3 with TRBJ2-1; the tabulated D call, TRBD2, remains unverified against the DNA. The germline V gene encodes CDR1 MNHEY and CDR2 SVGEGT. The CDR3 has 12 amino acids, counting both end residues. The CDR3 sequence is CASSFLPGLAVL.

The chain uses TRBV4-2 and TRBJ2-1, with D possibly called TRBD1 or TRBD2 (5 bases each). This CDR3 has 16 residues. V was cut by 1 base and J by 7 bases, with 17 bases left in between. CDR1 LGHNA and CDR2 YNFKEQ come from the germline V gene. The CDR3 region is CASSQALGRERNEQFF. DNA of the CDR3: TGTGCCAGCAGCCAAGCCTTGGGACGGGAAAGAAATGAGCAGTTCTTC.

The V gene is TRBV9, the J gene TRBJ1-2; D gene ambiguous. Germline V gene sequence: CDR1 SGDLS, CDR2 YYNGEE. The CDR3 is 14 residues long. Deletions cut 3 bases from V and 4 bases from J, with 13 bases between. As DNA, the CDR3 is TGTGCCAGCAGCGGTACCGACGGAACCTATGGCTACACCTTC. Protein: CASSGTDGTYGYTF.

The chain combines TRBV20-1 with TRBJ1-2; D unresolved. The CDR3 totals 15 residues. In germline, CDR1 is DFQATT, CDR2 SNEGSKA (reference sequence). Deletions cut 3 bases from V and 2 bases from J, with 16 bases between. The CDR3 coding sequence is TGCAGTGCTAGTCTCCTCGCGGCCCAGAACTATGGCTACACCTTC. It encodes CSASLLAAQNYGYTF.

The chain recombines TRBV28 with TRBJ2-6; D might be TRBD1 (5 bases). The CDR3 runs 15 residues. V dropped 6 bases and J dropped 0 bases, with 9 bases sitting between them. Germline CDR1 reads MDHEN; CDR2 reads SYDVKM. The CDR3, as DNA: TGTGCCAGCAGGGGGCTTCACTCTGGGGCCAACGTCCTGACTTTC. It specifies CASRGLHSGANVLTF.

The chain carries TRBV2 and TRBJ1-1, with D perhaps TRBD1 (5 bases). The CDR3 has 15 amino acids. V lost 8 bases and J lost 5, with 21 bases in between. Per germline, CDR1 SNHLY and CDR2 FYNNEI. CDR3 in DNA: TGTGCCAGCTCGGGGGAGGGGACGGAATGGACTGAAGCTTTCTTT. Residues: CASSGEGTEWTEAFF. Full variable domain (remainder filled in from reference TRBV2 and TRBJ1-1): EPEVTQTPSHQVTQMGQEVILRCVPISNHLYFYWYRQILGQKVEFLVSFYNNEISEKSEIFDDQFSVERPDGSNFTLKIRSTKLEDSAMYFCASSGEGTEWTEAFFGQGTRLTVV.

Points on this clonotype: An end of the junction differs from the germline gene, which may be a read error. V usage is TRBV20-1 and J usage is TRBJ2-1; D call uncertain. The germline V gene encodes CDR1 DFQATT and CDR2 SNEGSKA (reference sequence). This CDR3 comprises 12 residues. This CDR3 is CSARGSFNEQFF. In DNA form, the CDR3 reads TGCAGTGCTAGAGGTTCCTTCAATGAGCAGTTCTTC.

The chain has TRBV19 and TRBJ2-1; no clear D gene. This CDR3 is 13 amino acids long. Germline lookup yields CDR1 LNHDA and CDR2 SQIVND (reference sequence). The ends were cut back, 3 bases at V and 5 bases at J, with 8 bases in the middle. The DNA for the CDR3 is TGTGCCAGTAGTATCGGCCTTCACAATGAGCAGTTCTTC. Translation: CASSIGLHNEQFF.

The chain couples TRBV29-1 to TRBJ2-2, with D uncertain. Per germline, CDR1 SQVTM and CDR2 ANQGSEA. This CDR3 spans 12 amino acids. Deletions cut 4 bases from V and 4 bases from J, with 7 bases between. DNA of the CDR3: TGCAGCGTTGTGTATCTCACCGGGGAGCTGTTTTTT. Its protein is CSVVYLTGELFF.

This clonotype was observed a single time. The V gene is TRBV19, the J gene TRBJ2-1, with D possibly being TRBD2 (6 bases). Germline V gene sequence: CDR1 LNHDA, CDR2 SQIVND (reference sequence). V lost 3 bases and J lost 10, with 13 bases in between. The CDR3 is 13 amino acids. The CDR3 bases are TGTGCCAGTAGTATTACGGCCAGCGGGGAGCAGTTCTTC. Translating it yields CASSITASGEQFF. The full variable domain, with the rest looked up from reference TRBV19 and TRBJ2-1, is DGGITQSPKYLFRKEGQNVTLSCEQNLNHDAMYWYRQDPGQGLRLIYYSQIVNDFQKGDIAEGYSVSREKKESFPLTVTSAQKNPTAFYLCASSITASGEQFFGPGTRLTVL.

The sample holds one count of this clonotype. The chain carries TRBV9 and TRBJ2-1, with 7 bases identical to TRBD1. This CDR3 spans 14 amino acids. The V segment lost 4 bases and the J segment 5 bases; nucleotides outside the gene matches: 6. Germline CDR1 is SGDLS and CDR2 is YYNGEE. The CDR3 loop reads CASSPFTGDNEQFF. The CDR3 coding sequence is TGTGCCAGCAGCCCCTTTACAGGGGACAATGAGCAGTTCTTC.

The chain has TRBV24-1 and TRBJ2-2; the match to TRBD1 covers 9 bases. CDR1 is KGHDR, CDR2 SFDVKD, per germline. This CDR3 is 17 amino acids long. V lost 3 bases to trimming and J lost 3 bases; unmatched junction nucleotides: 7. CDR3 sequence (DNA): TGTGCCACCAGTGATAATGGGCGGACAGGGGACACCGGGGAGCTGTTTTTT. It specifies CATSDNGRTGDTGELFF.

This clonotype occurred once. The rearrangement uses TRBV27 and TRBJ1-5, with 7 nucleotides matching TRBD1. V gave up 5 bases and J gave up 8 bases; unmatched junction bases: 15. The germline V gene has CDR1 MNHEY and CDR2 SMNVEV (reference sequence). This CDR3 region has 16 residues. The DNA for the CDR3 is TGTGCCAGCAGTCCACTTCTAAGGGGGCGCGCGGAGCCCCAGCATTTT. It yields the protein CASSPLLRGRAEPQHF.

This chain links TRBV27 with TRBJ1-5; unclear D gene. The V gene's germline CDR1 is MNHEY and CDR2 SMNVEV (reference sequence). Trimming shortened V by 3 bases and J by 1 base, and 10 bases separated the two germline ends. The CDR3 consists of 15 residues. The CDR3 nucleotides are TGTGCCAGCAGTTTCGGGGTTAGCAGCAATCAGCCCCAGCATTTT. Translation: CASSFGVSSNQPQHF.

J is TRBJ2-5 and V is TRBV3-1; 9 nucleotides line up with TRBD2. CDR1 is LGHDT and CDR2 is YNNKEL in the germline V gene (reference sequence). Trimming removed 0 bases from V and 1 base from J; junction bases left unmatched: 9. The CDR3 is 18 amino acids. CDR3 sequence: CASSQDVGSGGPQETQYF. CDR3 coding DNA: TGTGCCAGCAGCCAAGATGTTGGTAGCGGGGGACCCCAAGAGACCCAGTACTTC.

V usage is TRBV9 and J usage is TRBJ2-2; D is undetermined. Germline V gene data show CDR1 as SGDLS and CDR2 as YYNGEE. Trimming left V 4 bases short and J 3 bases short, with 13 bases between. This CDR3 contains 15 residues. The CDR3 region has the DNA TGTGCCAGCAGCCCTGATGGGTTCCACACCGGGGAGCTGTTTTTT. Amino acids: CASSPDGFHTGELFF.

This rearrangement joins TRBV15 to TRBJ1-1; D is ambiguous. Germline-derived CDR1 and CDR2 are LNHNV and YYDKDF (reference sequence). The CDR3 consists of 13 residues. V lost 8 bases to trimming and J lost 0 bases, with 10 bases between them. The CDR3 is CATRGSMNTEAFF. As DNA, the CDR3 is TGTGCCACCCGCGGATCCATGAACACTGAAGCTTTCTTT.

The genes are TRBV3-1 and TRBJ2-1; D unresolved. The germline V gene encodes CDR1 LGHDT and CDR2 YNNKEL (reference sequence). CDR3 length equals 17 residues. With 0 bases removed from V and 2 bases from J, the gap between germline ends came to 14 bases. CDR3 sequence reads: CASSQEMSRGPYNEQFF. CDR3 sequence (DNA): TGTGCCAGCAGCCAAGAAATGTCTAGAGGCCCCTACAATGAGCAGTTCTTC.

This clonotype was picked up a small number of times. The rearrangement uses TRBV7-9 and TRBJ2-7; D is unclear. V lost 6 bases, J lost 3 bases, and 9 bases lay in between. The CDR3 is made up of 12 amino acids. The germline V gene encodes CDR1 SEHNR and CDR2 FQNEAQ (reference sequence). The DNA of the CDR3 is TGTGCCAGCAGTTATAGAGGCTACGAGCAGTACTTC. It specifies CASSYRGYEQYF.

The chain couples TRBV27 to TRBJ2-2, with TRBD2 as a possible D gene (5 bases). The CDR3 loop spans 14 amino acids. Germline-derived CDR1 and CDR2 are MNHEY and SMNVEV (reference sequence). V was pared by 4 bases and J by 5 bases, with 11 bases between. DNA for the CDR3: TGTGCCAGCAGTTCGTCGCCGGGGACCGGGGAGCTGTTTTTT. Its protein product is CASSSSPGTGELFF.

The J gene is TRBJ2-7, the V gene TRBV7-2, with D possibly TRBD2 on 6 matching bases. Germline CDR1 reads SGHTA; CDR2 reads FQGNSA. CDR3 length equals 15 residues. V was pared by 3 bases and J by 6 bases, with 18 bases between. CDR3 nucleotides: TGTGCCAGCAGCTTGATAGCGGCTGCCCCCGGCGAGCAGTACTTC. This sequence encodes CASSLIAAAPGEQYF.